A single sample gave rise to the 19 T cell receptor beta chains below, sequenced in a study of CD8 T cells in Susac syndrome (dated by TCRdb to about 2019). The method was the immunoSEQ multiplex PCR assay. RNA was extracted with the RNeasy kit and roughly 0.45 to 1 ug was reverse transcribed using random hexamers. TCRdb trimmed public reads at Q25 via fastp, called clones via MiXCR and kept in-frame beta chains. Rows matching on CDR3 protein sequence are summarized as one entry with the most common DNA and genes. The sample profile shows approximately 190,000 distinct CDR3 sequences; roughly 95% of them were found once. The ten largest clonotypes hold approximately 0.1% of the sample. Sequenced sample: CD4+ T cells from PBMCs. These receptors were obtained from a human donor with Susac syndrome.

This clonotype was seen just once. The chain links TRBV20-1 to TRBJ2-4; D might be TRBD2 (5 bases). Trimming took 6 bases from V and 0 from J, leaving 15 bases between them. From germline, CDR1 is DFQATT and CDR2 SNEGSKA (reference sequence). The CDR3 extends over 15 amino acids. The CDR3 coding sequence is TGCAGTGCCTTGTCCGGGGAACTAGCCAAAAACATTCAGTACTTC. Its translation is CSALSGELAKNIQYF.

The chain has TRBV6-5 and TRBJ2-3; 15 bases agree with TRBD2. The CDR3 length is 19 residues. After removal of 2 bases from V and 5 bases from J, the junction contained 11 bases not matched to a gene. Germline V gene data show CDR1 as MNHEY and CDR2 as SVGAGI. CDR3 DNA sequence: TGTGCCAGCAGTTACGGAATATGGACTAGCGGGGGGGCAGGAGATACGCAGTATTTT. This sequence encodes CASSYGIWTSGGAGDTQYF.

CDR3 protein: CAWSVGQGPYEQYF. CDR3 coding DNA: TGTGCCTGGAGTGTAGGACAGGGACCTTACGAGCAGTACTTC. This chain uses TRBV30 with TRBJ2-7, with TRBD1 matching over 8 bases. The J segment lost 4 bases and the V segment lost 0 bases, leaving 5 bases of the junction unmatched. CDR1 is GTSNPN, CDR2 SVGIG, per germline (reference sequence). The CDR3 contains 14 residues. The variable domain in full, with the rest retrieved from reference TRBV30 and TRBJ2-7, is SQTIHQWPATLVQPVGSPLSLECTVEGTSNPNLYWYRQAAGRGLQLLFYSVGIGQISSEVPQNLSASRPQDRQFILSSKKLLLSDSGFYLCAWSVGQGPYEQYFGPGTRLTVT.

The CDR3 sequence is CASTLGQINYGYTF. Here the CDR3 DNA reads TGTGCCAGCACCTTGGGACAAATTAACTATGGCTACACCTTC. V is TRBV12-3 or TRBV12-4 and J is TRBJ1-2, with D possibly TRBD1 on 6 matching bases. The CDR3 is made up of 14 amino acids. V lost 7 bases and J lost 1, with 13 bases in between.

The chain links TRBV5-1 to TRBJ2-6; TRBD1 aligns across 11 bases. In germline, CDR1 is SGHRS, CDR2 YFSETQ. After removal of 4 bases from V and 0 bases from J, the junction contained 3 bases not matched to a gene. The CDR3 consists of 17 residues. CDR3 residues: CASSRTGGVSGANVLTF. CDR3 sequence (DNA): TGCGCCAGCAGCCGGACAGGGGGCGTCTCTGGGGCCAACGTCCTGACTTTC. The whole variable domain, filled in from reference TRBV5-1 and TRBJ2-6, reads KAGVTQTPRYLIKTRGQQVTLSCSPISGHRSVSWYQQTPGQGLQFLFEYFSETQRNKGNFPGRFSGRQFSNSRSEMNVSTLELGDSALYLCASSRTGGVSGANVLTFGAGSRLTVL.

The chain's CDR3 is CAWSVGEGRLRYF. The DNA for the CDR3 is TGTGCCTGGAGTGTGGGTGAAGGACGTTTACGGTATTTT. The chain employs TRBV30 and TRBJ2-3; no reliable D call. This CDR3 contains 13 residues. V was clipped by 0 bases and J by 14 bases, with 18 bases between them. From germline, CDR1 is GTSNPN and CDR2 SVGIG (reference sequence).

The chain combines TRBV29-1 with TRBJ2-5, with TRBD2 matching 9 bases. The CDR3 length is 15 residues. The J segment lost 4 bases and the V segment lost 3 bases, leaving 9 bases of the junction unmatched. Looked up from germline, CDR1 is SQVTM and CDR2 is ANQGSEA. CDR3 DNA sequence: TGCAGCGTTGACCGGGGTGGCGGGGGGGCAGAGACCCAGTACTTC. This gives the protein CSVDRGGGGAETQYF.

Here the CDR3 DNA reads TGCAGCGTCTCCCCAGGACAGCAAGAGACCCAGTACTTC. Amino acid sequence: CSVSPGQQETQYF. The V and J genes are TRBV29-1 and TRBJ2-5; maybe TRBD1 (6 bases). This CDR3 region has 13 residues. The germline V gene has CDR1 SQVTM and CDR2 ANQGSEA. V was pared by 6 bases and J by 2 bases, with 13 bases between.

The gene calls are TRBV30 and TRBJ1-1; D unresolved. The CDR3 has 13 amino acids. V was clipped by 2 bases and J by 0 bases, with 7 bases between them. CDR1 GTSNPN and CDR2 SVGIG come from the germline V gene (reference sequence). The DNA of the CDR3 is TGTGCCTGGAGTAGGCAGATGAACACTGAAGCTTTCTTT. Amino acid sequence: CAWSRQMNTEAFF.

CDR3 protein: CASSLARQLGYEQYF. The CDR3 DNA is TGTGCCAGCAGCTTAGCGCGTCAACTAGGCTACGAGCAGTACTTC. V usage is TRBV7-9 and J usage is TRBJ2-7; a possible D gene is TRBD2 (5 bases). Trimming pared 0 bases from V and 3 bases from J, leaving 12 bases between. Germline CDR1 and CDR2: SEHNR and FQNEAQ (reference sequence). CDR3 length: 15 residues.

The chain couples TRBV20-1 to TRBJ2-7; D perhaps matches TRBD1 (6 bases). The V end was cut by 3 bases, the J end by 1 base, with 13 bases between. The germline V gene encodes CDR1 DFQATT and CDR2 SNEGSKA (reference sequence). The CDR3 has 14 amino acids. CDR3 bases: TGCAGTGCTAGGACAGGTTTGGGGTCCTACGAGCAGTACTTC. This sequence encodes CSARTGLGSYEQYF.

In this sample, this clonotype turned up once. The chain combines TRBV6-2 or TRBV6-3 with TRBJ2-3; D gene ambiguous. CDR3 length: 13 residues. Trimming left V 6 bases short and J 0 bases short, with 7 bases between. Germline V lookup: CDR1 MNHEY, CDR2 SVGEGT. The DNA of the CDR3 is TGTGCCAGCAGAGTCCATAGCACAGATACGCAGTATTTT. This gives the protein CASRVHSTDTQYF.

The J gene is TRBJ2-7, the V gene TRBV6-2 or TRBV6-3; D assignment may be TRBD1 or TRBD2 (5 bases each). The CDR3 extends over 14 amino acids. Germline CDR1 is MNHEY and CDR2 is SVGEGT. Trimming removed 5 bases from V and 5 bases from J, with 16 bases in between. The CDR3 coding sequence is TGTGCCAGCAGTAACCGAGGGGCCGGGGACGAGCAGTACTTC. Its translation: CASSNRGAGDEQYF.

This clonotype has just one count. The V call is TRBV5-4, the J call TRBJ2-2, with D unclear. Trimming pared 1 base from V and 7 bases from J, leaving 8 bases between. The germline gives CDR1 SGHNT, CDR2 YYREEE (reference sequence). The CDR3 is 13 amino acids. The CDR3 reads CASSLWDDGELFF. The CDR3 coding sequence is TGTGCCAGCAGCTTGTGGGATGACGGGGAGCTGTTTTTT.

The chain couples TRBV15 to TRBJ1-1, with TRBD1 matching over 8 bases. The CDR3 runs 14 residues. Germline V gene lookup returns CDR1 LNHNV and CDR2 YYDKDF (reference sequence). V shed 3 bases, J shed 10 bases, and the junction held 10 bases outside the gene matches. CDR3 in amino acids: CATSSASGGMGAFF. CDR3 DNA sequence: TGTGCCACCAGCAGCGCCTCAGGGGGCATGGGAGCTTTCTTT. Supplemented by reference TRBV15 and TRBJ1-1, the full variable domain reads DAMVIQNPRYQVTQFGKPVTLSCSQTLNHNVMYWYQQKSSQAPKLLFHYYDKDFNNEADTPDNFQSRRPNTSFCFLDIRSPGLGDTAMYLCATSSASGGMGAFFGQGTRLTVV.

CDR3 residues: CASSVDWRGGHNEQFF. CDR3 in DNA: TGTGCCAGCAGCGTAGACTGGCGGGGGGGCCACAATGAGCAGTTCTTC. The V and J genes are TRBV9 and TRBJ2-1; TRBD2 matches 9 bases. Germline CDR1 and CDR2: SGDLS and YYNGEE. V lost 0 bases to trimming and J lost 5 bases; unmatched junction nucleotides: 6. The CDR3 length is 16 residues.

This chain connects TRBV4-1 to TRBJ1-1, with a tentative D call TRBD1 (6 bases). Trimming cost V 0 bases and J 0 bases, with 20 bases left between them. The CDR3 loop spans 19 amino acids. The germline gives CDR1 MGHRA, CDR2 YSYEKL. The DNA of the CDR3 is TGCGCCAGCAGCCAAGACCCCCCGGGGCCCGGGGGCATGAACACTGAAGCTTTCTTT. Its translation: CASSQDPPGPGGMNTEAFF.

The chain employs TRBV12-3 or TRBV12-4 and TRBJ1-1; D unclear. Trimming removed 5 bases from V and 2 bases from J, with 9 bases in between. This CDR3 comprises 13 residues. In DNA form, the CDR3 reads TGTGCCAGCAGTCTGTACAGTAACACTGAAGCTTTCTTT. It yields the protein CASSLYSNTEAFF.

The chain carries TRBV19 and TRBJ2-3; 7 positions agree with TRBD2. The CDR3 extends over 16 amino acids. Germline-derived CDR1 and CDR2 are LNHDA and SQIVND (reference sequence). The V gene end was trimmed by 6 bases and the J gene end by 3 bases; junction bases not matched to a gene: 12. Written as DNA, the CDR3 is TGTGCCAGTAGGGTTGACGGAGCGGGGCAAACAGATACGCAGTATTTT. This codes for CASRVDGAGQTDTQYF.